A single sample is the source of the 20 T cell receptor beta chains below, sequenced in a study of PD-1 blockade in classical Hodgkin lymphoma. After autologous stem cell transplantation all patients relapsed, and prior brentuximab vedotin exposure differed between cohorts. Assay: immunoSEQ multiplex PCR; the TCRdb copy retains only in-frame clones and omits some. Altogether 20,000 to 30,000 clones are present, around 70% being singletons, with the ten largest covering approximately 3.6%. The material sequenced was peripheral blood mononuclear cells (PBMCs), taken at baseline. These receptors were taken from a human donor with classical Hodgkin lymphoma.

The chain carries TRBV2 and TRBJ2-5; 13 bases agree with TRBD2. The CDR3 loop spans 14 amino acids. Germline V CDR1 and CDR2: SNHLY, FYNNEI. V lost 8 bases, J lost 2 bases, and 2 bases stayed unmatched. The DNA of the CDR3 is TGTGCCAGCGGGGGACTAGCGGGACAAGAGACCCAGTACTTC. This translates into CASGGLAGQETQYF.

The V and J genes are TRBV27 and TRBJ2-7; TRBD1 is a possible D gene (6 bases). The ends were cut back, 5 bases at V and 3 bases at J, with 14 bases in the middle. The CDR3 sequence is 14 residues long. Germline CDR1 is MNHEY and CDR2 is SMNVEV (reference sequence). CDR3 sequence reads: CASSLGQNYYEQYF. The CDR3 DNA follows: TGTGCCAGCAGTCTAGGACAGAACTACTACGAGCAGTACTTC.

In this sample, this clone turned up a few times. The chain has TRBV7-8 and TRBJ1-1; D is ambiguous. V was pared by 6 bases and J by 5 bases, with 13 bases between. CDR3 size: 13 residues. In germline, CDR1 is SGHVS, CDR2 FQNEAQ. The CDR3 nucleotides read TGTGCCAGCAGTACGGGCCTGTGGACTGAAGCTTTCTTT. It encodes CASSTGLWTEAFF.

The chain has TRBV30 and TRBJ1-1, with TRBD1 matching over 7 bases. Germline CDR1 and CDR2: GTSNPN and SVGIG (reference sequence). V lost 2 bases and J lost 6; bases outside the gene matches: 9. CDR3 length: 14 amino acids. The CDR3 bases are TGTGCCTGGAGTTACAGGGGTTCGGGCGCTGAAGCTTTCTTT. Protein sequence: CAWSYRGSGAEAFF.

The chain joins TRBV28 to TRBJ1-6, with D possibly being TRBD1 (5 bases). V was clipped by 6 bases and J by 0 bases, with 9 bases between them. Germline CDR1 is MDHEN and CDR2 is SYDVKM. The CDR3 extends over 15 amino acids. For the CDR3, the DNA is TGTGCCAGCAGCCTACAGGCCTCCTATAATTCACCCCTCCACTTT. Translated: CASSLQASYNSPLHF.

The V gene is TRBV10-3, the J gene TRBJ2-7; either TRBD1 or TRBD2 may fit D (6 bases each). The length of the CDR3 is 14 residues. Germline values: CDR1 ENHRY, CDR2 SYGVKD. The V and J ends lost 4 bases and 1 base respectively, with 11 bases between them. The chain's CDR3 is CAISVGGLSYEQYF. In DNA form, the CDR3 reads TGTGCCATCAGTGTTGGGGGGCTTTCCTACGAGCAGTACTTC.

In its sample, this clone was seen a few times. The chain links TRBV6-5 to TRBJ1-1; D is unresolved. V gave up 5 bases and J gave up 4 bases, with 14 bases separating them. There are 14 residues in the CDR3. The germline V gene has CDR1 MNHEY and CDR2 SVGAGI. The CDR3 sequence: CASSPLDLVTEAFF. The DNA for the CDR3 is TGTGCCAGCAGTCCTTTGGACTTGGTCACTGAAGCTTTCTTT.

This clone was seen more than once but under ten times. The V gene is TRBV27, the J gene TRBJ1-2, with 7 bases aligning to TRBD1. Germline values: CDR1 MNHEY, CDR2 SMNVEV (reference sequence). The CDR3 contains 16 residues. The junction had 11 bases not matched to a gene; V was cut back by 5 bases and J by 2 bases. CDR3 sequence reads: CASSLTGQERNYGYTF. DNA of the CDR3: TGTGCCAGCAGTCTCACAGGACAGGAAAGGAACTATGGCTACACCTTC.

This clone occurred a few times. This rearrangement joins TRBV28 to TRBJ2-3; TRBD2 matches 12 bases. The CDR3 is 17 amino acids. Germline V lookup: CDR1 MDHEN, CDR2 SYDVKM. Trimming cost V 3 bases and J 5 bases; bases outside gene matches: 9. The DNA of the CDR3 is TGTGCCAGCAGTTTCCGCGGGCTAGCGGGGGGGCGAGATACGCAGTATTTT. Residues: CASSFRGLAGGRDTQYF.

This clone was seen more than once but under ten times. The rearrangement links TRBV9 to TRBJ2-3; the D gene is possibly TRBD2 (5 bases). CDR1 and CDR2 (germline): SGDLS, YYNGEE. The CDR3 spans 16 residues. With 3 bases removed from V and 2 bases from J, the gap between germline ends came to 16 bases. The CDR3 bases are TGTGCCAGCAGCGCGATGTCGGACTCGTACACAGATACGCAGTATTTT. It encodes CASSAMSDSYTDTQYF.

The chain has TRBV5-5 and TRBJ2-1, with unresolved D. V lost 1 base to trimming and J lost 0 bases, with 8 bases between them. This CDR3 region has 15 residues. Germline V gene sequence: CDR1 SGHKS, CDR2 YYEKEE (reference sequence). CDR3 in DNA: TGTGCCAGCAGCTTGTTAAGCGACTCCTACAATGAGCAGTTCTTC. Its protein is CASSLLSDSYNEQFF.

The rearrangement uses TRBV7-8 and TRBJ2-5; 8 bases fit TRBD1. There are 13 residues in the CDR3. J gave up 4 bases and V 5 bases, and 3 bases lay outside the gene matches. Germline loops: CDR1 SGHVS, CDR2 FQNEAQ. The CDR3 coding sequence is TGTGCCAGCAGCAGTGGGACAGGAGAGACCCAGTACTTC. Translated: CASSSGTGETQYF.

The rearrangement links TRBV5-4 to TRBJ2-5, with D hard to call. The V end was cut by 2 bases, the J end by 3 bases, with 8 bases between. The CDR3 extends over 13 amino acids. Germline V gene sequence: CDR1 SGHNT, CDR2 YYREEE (reference sequence). The CDR3 nucleotides are TGTGCCAGCAGCTTTGAAGGAGAAGAGACCCAGTACTTC. Amino acid sequence: CASSFEGEETQYF.

This chain uses TRBV6-6 with TRBJ1-1, with 7 bases that match TRBD1. Germline V lookup: CDR1 MNHNY, CDR2 SVGAGI (reference sequence). The CDR3 has 16 amino acids. The ends lost 5 bases at V and 4 bases at J; junction bases unmatched: 13. The CDR3 sequence: CASSRPTQGSSTEAFF. The CDR3, as DNA: TGTGCCAGCAGTCGCCCAACACAGGGGTCGAGCACTGAAGCTTTCTTT.

As concerns this clone: The same CDR3 arises from other DNA sequences in this sample as well. DNA for the CDR3: TGTGCCAGCAGCGTAGCTCCGGGGAATGAGCAGTTCTTC. The encoded protein is CASSVAPGNEQFF. The chain combines TRBV9 with TRBJ2-1, with a weak D call TRBD2 (5 bases). In germline, CDR1 is SGDLS, CDR2 YYNGEE. V was clipped by 0 bases and J by 7 bases, with 8 bases between them. The CDR3 covers 13 residues.

This chain uses TRBV6-5 with TRBJ1-4; 7 bases fit TRBD1. The length of the CDR3 is 14 residues. J was trimmed by 8 bases and V by 8 bases; bases with no gene match: 11. Germline-derived CDR1 and CDR2 are MNHEY and SVGAGI. CDR3: CASRPGQGGEKLFF. CDR3 coding DNA: TGTGCCAGCCGCCCAGGGCAGGGGGGGGAAAAACTGTTTTTT.

The chain is built from TRBV28 and TRBJ2-7; no definite D call. V dropped 1 base and J dropped 7 bases, with 11 bases sitting between them. Per the germline V gene, CDR1 is MDHEN and CDR2 is SYDVKM. The CDR3 totals 13 residues. The CDR3 bases are TGTGCCAGCAGTTTATTAATTGAGAGGGAGCAGTACTTC. It yields the protein CASSLLIEREQYF.

This chain links TRBV6-6 with TRBJ1-5, with 8 positions matching TRBD1. With 5 bases clipped from V and 0 bases from J, the junction kept 3 bases outside the gene matches. The CDR3 has 15 residues. Germline CDR1 and CDR2: MNHNY and SVGAGI (reference sequence). The CDR3 coding sequence is TGTGCCAGCAGTCCGACAGGGGATAGCAATCAGCCCCAGCATTTT. Protein product: CASSPTGDSNQPQHF.

This clone was observed once. The V and J genes are TRBV4-3 and TRBJ2-7, with D possibly being TRBD1 (6 bases). CDR3 length: 15 residues. Germline CDR1 LGHNA, CDR2 YSLEER. V was pared by 5 bases and J by 0 bases, with 14 bases between. CDR3 sequence: CASSWERGSSYEQYF. DNA of the CDR3: TGCGCCAGCAGCTGGGAGAGGGGGAGCTCCTACGAGCAGTACTTC.

The rearrangement links TRBV9 to TRBJ2-7, with TRBD1 matching over 7 bases. J was trimmed by 2 bases and V by 0 bases; bases with no gene match: 2. The CDR3 spans 14 residues. CDR1 is SGDLS and CDR2 is YYNGEE in the germline V gene. CDR3 sequence: CASSVDDRAYEQYF. CDR3 coding DNA: TGTGCCAGCAGCGTAGACGACAGGGCCTACGAGCAGTACTTC.